The T cell receptor beta chain under discussion was sequenced for a study of cytomegalovirus exposure and HLA in healthy donors. This CDR3 comprises 14 residues. Per germline, CDR1 SGDLS and CDR2 YYNGEE. The V and J ends lost 0 bases and 5 bases respectively, with 9 bases between them. The PCR ran on 60 Vbeta and 13 Jbeta primers. Assay: immunoSEQ multiplex PCR; the TCRdb copy retains only in-frame clones and omits some. The sample records under 200,000 clones, roughly 80% being singletons. The sequence was collected from a male donor in good health and CMV-seropositive. Material for sequencing was PBMCs. The V call is TRBV9, the J call TRBJ2-1, with a weak D call TRBD1 (6 bases). The CDR3 protein is CASSVAQGNNEQFF. The CDR3 bases are TGTGCCAGCAGCGTAGCTCAGGGGAACAATGAGCAGTTCTTC.